This T cell receptor beta chain was identified during a study of blood T cell repertoires in COVID-19. TCRdb's copy holds only in-frame clones and misses some; the assay was immunoSEQ multiplex PCR. The profile shows 380,000 or so clones, approximately 87% of them singletons. The CDR3 covers 16 residues. With 0 bases clipped from V and 9 bases from J, the junction kept 7 bases outside the gene matches. Germline V CDR1 and CDR2: MNHEY, SVGAGI. The participants were between roughly 18 and 89 years old and came from roughly 24 US areas. Clinical history as reported by participants underpinned cohort assignment.

The receptor's source is a woman in her twenties or thirties with acute COVID-19. This chain uses TRBV6-5 with TRBJ1-6; 8 bases map to TRBD1. Sequencing used PBMCs or T cells enriched from blood (not recorded which). The CDR3 sequence is CASSYSRTGKTSPLHF. The DNA of the CDR3 is TGTGCCAGCAGTTACTCGAGGACAGGGAAAACTTCACCCCTCCACTTT.